This record looks at one TCR beta chain sequence and its context. Its antigen is as yet unknown. These data come from a study of identical twins. Study results and caveats: High-abundance cord blood beta clonotypes had fewer insertions; memory repertoires showed none. Twin sharing of out-of-frame TCR alpha was underestimated by models in monozygotic pairs.

One entry per CDR3 protein results from TCRdb running MiXCR on the 5' RACE reads. The table includes under 300,000 distinct CDR3 sequences, approximately 8.3% detected once. The V gene's germline CDR1 is MNHEY and CDR2 SMNVEV (reference sequence). V lost 4 bases and J 0 bases, leaving 19 bases between the germline ends. The CDR3 has 17 amino acids. The same sample was also used in a study of yellow fever vaccine responses in identical twins.

The chain is built from TRBV27 and TRBJ2-7; TRBD2 might be the D (6 bases). The specimen was CD8+ T cells sorted from blood. The receptor was isolated from a woman aged 18-29 years in good health. CDR3 DNA sequence: TGTGCCAGCAGTTCGGGGGTTGTTGCGAGCGTCTCCTACGAGCAGTACTTC. Residues: CASSSGVVASVSYEQYF.